A single sample is the source of the 24 T cell receptor beta chains below, sequenced in a study of early T cells in non-severe SARS-CoV-2 infection. TCRdb called the 5' RACE reads again in MiXCR, with one record for every CDR3 protein. The sample carries roughly 92,000 distinct CDR3 sequences, less than 15% recorded once. The source was whole blood, collected at baseline. These receptor sequences come from an adult who was a healthcare worker with PCR-confirmed SARS-CoV-2 infection or an uninfected control (not recorded which).

This clonotype was seen many times. The chain carries TRBV7-6 and TRBJ2-4; 13 bases match TRBD2. V dropped 2 bases and J dropped 0; count of bases not matched to a gene: 16. The V gene's germline CDR1 is SGHVS and CDR2 FNYEAQ. CDR3 length equals 22 residues. The CDR3 DNA is TGTGCCAGCAGCTTAAAGGGCCTTACTGGACTAGCGGGGGCCAAAGCCAAAAACATTCAGTACTTC. Its protein is CASSLKGLTGLAGAKAKNIQYF.

Many counts were recorded for this clonotype. This chain connects TRBV25-1 to TRBJ2-1; no reliable D call. The ends were cut back, 4 bases at V and 7 bases at J, with 5 bases in the middle. The CDR3 covers 11 residues. Germline CDR1 MGHDK, CDR2 SYGVNS. For the CDR3, the DNA is TGTGCCAGCAGTGCTATGAATGAGCAGTTCTTC. Protein sequence: CASSAMNEQFF.

In its sample, this clonotype was seen a few times. The chain has TRBV28 and TRBJ2-7; possible D gene TRBD2, 5 bases. V lost 6 bases to trimming and J lost 5 bases, with 26 bases between them. The CDR3 is 17 amino acids. Germline-derived CDR1 and CDR2 are MDHEN and SYDVKM. The CDR3: CASSAAGVRIPPHEQYF. CDR3 in DNA: TGTGCCAGCAGCGCGGCCGGGGTTCGAATTCCCCCCCACGAGCAGTACTTC.

The CDR3 loop reads CASSPMGKTAFF. The CDR3 DNA follows: TGTGCCAGCAGCCCCATGGGGAAAACAGCTTTCTTT. The chain joins TRBV3-1 to TRBJ1-1; D gene uncertain. V gave up 4 bases and J gave up 10 bases, with 13 bases separating them. Germline V lookup: CDR1 LGHDT, CDR2 YNNKEL (reference sequence). The CDR3 contains 12 residues.

This clonotype came up many times. The chain recombines TRBV6-2 or TRBV6-3 with TRBJ2-7; D unclear. The CDR3 sequence is 12 residues long. Trimming took off 5 bases at V and 7 bases at J, with 12 bases between the two ends. The V gene's germline CDR1 is MNHEY and CDR2 SVGEGT. This CDR3 reads CASSRGVGEQYF. The CDR3 bases are TGTGCCAGCAGTCGTGGGGTTGGGGAGCAGTACTTC.

In its sample, this clonotype was seen a few times. The rearrangement joins TRBV6-5 to TRBJ2-5, with a weak D call TRBD2 (6 bases). The ends were cut back, 6 bases at V and 7 bases at J, with 12 bases in the middle. Germline CDR1 and CDR2: MNHEY and SVGAGI. The length of the CDR3 is 12 residues. The CDR3 protein is CASRRTEGTQYF. The CDR3 region has the DNA TGTGCCAGCAGACGCACGGAGGGGACCCAGTACTTC.

This clonotype was recorded a few times. The genes are TRBV20-1 and TRBJ1-5; D not certain. Germline V gene data show CDR1 as DFQATT and CDR2 as SNEGSKA (reference sequence). The germline V and J ends were trimmed by 2 bases and 3 bases, with 20 bases remaining between them. The CDR3 totals 17 residues. CDR3 region: CSARPRFFLTLNQPQHF. DNA of the CDR3: TGCAGTGCTAGACCACGGTTTTTTCTAACCCTCAATCAGCCCCAGCATTTT.

Turning to this clonotype: At one end the junction does not follow the germline gene, possibly because of a read error. The chain carries TRBV5-6 and TRBJ2-4; 7 bases line up with TRBD1. This CDR3 is 13 amino acids long. Germline CDR1 SGHDT, CDR2 YYEEEE. For the CDR3, the DNA is TGTGCCAGCAGGTTGGGACAGCTAAACATTCAGTACTTC. Its protein product is CASRLGQLNIQYF.

The V gene is TRBV10-3, the J gene TRBJ1-6; D is unresolved. CDR1 and CDR2 (germline): ENHRY, SYGVKD. The CDR3 covers 13 residues. V was pared by 8 bases and J by 10 bases, with 15 bases between. The CDR3 region has the DNA TGTGCCATCTCAGGCCCGGAGTACTCACCCCTCCACTTT. Its protein product is CAISGPEYSPLHF.

This clonotype appeared many times. The chain uses TRBV11-2 and TRBJ2-1, with D perhaps matching TRBD1 (6 bases). V dropped 1 base and J dropped 8 bases, with 21 bases sitting between them. Germline assignment: CDR1 SGHAT and CDR2 FQNNGV. The CDR3 is 17 amino acids. The CDR3 loop reads CASSLVWSGPGVYEQFF. As DNA, the CDR3 is TGTGCCAGCAGCTTAGTATGGTCTGGCCCAGGGGTGTATGAGCAGTTCTTC.

The chain joins TRBV5-6 to TRBJ2-3; 8 positions agree with TRBD2. The ends lost 4 bases at V and 5 bases at J; junction bases unmatched: 6. This CDR3 is built from 14 residues. Germline V gene lookup returns CDR1 SGHDT and CDR2 YYEEEE. The CDR3 DNA reads as TGTGCCAGCAGCCAGAGAAGCGGGGGAGATACGCAGTATTTT. Its translation is CASSQRSGGDTQYF.

The rearrangement uses TRBV12-3 or TRBV12-4 and TRBJ2-1; TRBD1 matches 7 bases. This CDR3 spans 15 amino acids. The J segment lost 2 bases and the V segment lost 1 base, leaving 2 bases of the junction unmatched. The CDR3 sequence is CASSLGTGPYNEQFF. The CDR3, as DNA: TGTGCCAGCAGTTTAGGGACAGGACCCTACAATGAGCAGTTCTTC.

The chain has TRBV19 and TRBJ2-1; D is undetermined. Trimming removed 0 bases at V and 6 bases at J, with 9 bases between. The CDR3 has 14 residues. The germline V gene encodes CDR1 LNHDA and CDR2 SQIVND (reference sequence). CDR3 sequence (DNA): TGTGCCAGTAGTATAGATCTCCCTGCCAATGAGCAGTTCTTC. Its protein product is CASSIDLPANEQFF. Full variable domain (outside the CDR3, taken from reference TRBV19 and TRBJ2-1): DGGITQSPKYLFRKEGQNVTLSCEQNLNHDAMYWYRQDPGQGLRLIYYSQIVNDFQKGDIAEGYSVSREKKESFPLTVTSAQKNPTAFYLCASSIDLPANEQFFGPGTRLTVL.

In its sample, this clonotype was seen many times. The chain has TRBV11-2 and TRBJ2-1; D is unresolved. Trimming removed 5 bases at V and 4 bases at J, with 6 bases between. Per germline, CDR1 SGHAT and CDR2 FQNNGV. The CDR3 has 12 residues. The DNA for the CDR3 is TGTGCCAGCAGCCCCCGGTACAATGAGCAGTTCTTC. Encoded protein: CASSPRYNEQFF.

This clonotype was seen repeatedly, ten times or more. The V gene is TRBV7-9, the J gene TRBJ1-1, with D unresolved. Germline V gene data show CDR1 as SEHNR and CDR2 as FQNEAQ (reference sequence). The CDR3 consists of 12 residues. Trimming took off 5 bases at V and 8 bases at J, with 12 bases between the two ends. CDR3 region: CASSPSTLEAFF. The CDR3 region has the DNA TGTGCCAGCAGCCCCTCGACACTAGAAGCTTTCTTT. The full variable domain, in which reference TRBV7-9 and TRBJ1-1 provide the parts outside the CDR3, is DTGVSQNPRHKITKRGQNVTFRCDPISEHNRLYWYRQTLGQGPEFLTYFQNEAQLEKSRLLSDRFSAERPKGSFSTLEIQRTEQGDSAMYLCASSPSTLEAFFGQGTRLTVV.

This sequence joins TRBV7-8 and TRBJ1-3; possibly TRBD1 for D (5 bases). This CDR3 is built from 16 residues. CDR1 SGHVS and CDR2 FQNEAQ come from the germline V gene. Trimming took off 5 bases at V and 0 bases at J, with 14 bases between the two ends. CDR3 protein: CASSPTARNSGNTIYF. The CDR3 DNA reads as TGTGCCAGCAGCCCGACAGCCAGAAACTCTGGAAACACCATATATTTT.

This clonotype turned up a few times. The chain uses TRBV7-2 and TRBJ2-5, with 11 bases aligning to TRBD2. With 3 bases clipped from V and 5 bases from J, the junction kept 8 bases outside the gene matches. The CDR3 contains 16 residues. From germline, CDR1 is SGHTA and CDR2 FQGNSA. The CDR3 DNA reads as TGTGCCAGCAGCTTCCCTTTACTAGCGGGGGCCGAGACCCAGTACTTC. This codes for CASSFPLLAGAETQYF.

This clonotype was counted once. The chain recombines TRBV30 with TRBJ2-7; 10 bases are shared with TRBD2. This CDR3 comprises 16 residues. Germline values: CDR1 GTSNPN, CDR2 SVGIG (reference sequence). The V segment lost 0 bases and the J segment 2 bases; nucleotides outside the gene matches: 7. CDR3 sequence reads: CAWSVRVAGGTYEQYF. The CDR3 DNA follows: TGTGCCTGGAGTGTACGGGTAGCGGGGGGTACCTACGAGCAGTACTTC.

This clonotype was counted only a few times. The rearrangement uses TRBV20-1 and TRBJ2-1; D unresolved. The CDR3 extends over 16 amino acids. V was clipped by 6 bases and J by 5 bases, with 23 bases between them. In germline, CDR1 is DFQATT, CDR2 SNEGSKA (reference sequence). CDR3 in amino acids: CSAPSRLTLAHNEQFF. The CDR3 DNA reads as TGCAGTGCACCCTCGAGGCTGACCTTGGCCCACAATGAGCAGTTCTTC.

The chain carries TRBV5-4 and TRBJ2-1; perhaps TRBD2 as D (6 bases). The CDR3 totals 15 residues. Germline loops: CDR1 SGHNT, CDR2 YYREEE (reference sequence). V lost 5 bases and J 4 bases, leaving 16 bases between the germline ends. The chain's CDR3 is CASRMGGFSYNEQFF. Here the CDR3 DNA reads TGTGCCAGCAGAATGGGGGGTTTCTCGTACAATGAGCAGTTCTTC.

This rearrangement joins TRBV11-3 to TRBJ1-1; D not resolved. Germline assignment: CDR1 SGHNT and CDR2 YENEEA. The germline V and J ends were trimmed by 4 bases and 6 bases, with 15 bases remaining between them. This CDR3 is built from 14 residues. The CDR3 loop reads CASSWTKLRPEAFF. The CDR3 DNA follows: TGTGCCAGCAGCTGGACGAAGCTAAGGCCTGAAGCTTTCTTT.

The gene calls are TRBV6-1 and TRBJ2-4, with 9 positions matching TRBD2. Germline V lookup: CDR1 MNHNS, CDR2 SASEGT. Germline trimming cut 2 bases from V and 10 bases from J; bases unmatched to any gene: 6. This CDR3 contains 14 residues. In DNA, the CDR3 is TGTGCCAGCAGTGAACTTGGTAGCGGGGGAATTCAGTACTTC. It codes for CASSELGSGGIQYF.

The gene calls are TRBV20-1 and TRBJ1-1; no clear D gene. The V end was cut by 1 base, the J end by 3 bases, with 6 bases between. Germline V CDR1 and CDR2: DFQATT, SNEGSKA (reference sequence). This CDR3 is 12 amino acids long. In DNA, the CDR3 is TGCAGTGCTAGAGGGGTGGACACTGAAGCTTTCTTT. Translated, it gives CSARGVDTEAFF.

This clonotype occurred a few times. The chain carries TRBV4-1 and TRBJ1-1, with 7 bases that match TRBD1. The V gene end was trimmed by 4 bases and the J gene end by 6 bases; junction bases not matched to a gene: 20. Germline-derived CDR1 and CDR2 are MGHRA and YSYEKL. CDR3 length: 18 residues. The CDR3 sequence is CASSLKSGGGSTGAEAFF. The CDR3 DNA is TGCGCCAGCAGCCTCAAGTCCGGAGGGGGCAGCACAGGGGCTGAAGCTTTCTTT.